These T cell receptor beta chains were read from a single sample in a study of T cells after yellow fever vaccination. TCRdb reanalysed the 5' RACE reads using MiXCR and keeps one entry per CDR3 protein. The repertoire holds approximately 580,000 distinct CDR3 sequences, with around 17% as singletons. This specimen was PBMCs, taken 5 to 6 days after the first yellow fever vaccination. Receptors were obtained from a man younger than 35 who received the YFV17D yellow fever vaccine. Both conserved end residues are trimmed from each CDR3.

j_call cdr3_length v_call cdr3_aa
TRBJ1-5 13 TRBV19 ASSTGQGDSQPQH
TRBJ2-7 10 TRBV12-3/TRBV12-4 ASSSGSGEQY
TRBJ2-1 14 TRBV23-1 ASSPQADQSEDEQF
TRBJ2-2 14 TRBV12-3/TRBV12-4 ASSLGQGVNTGELF
TRBJ2-5 15 TRBV10-3 AISWGTSGGAKETQY
TRBJ1-5 15 TRBV5-5 ASSSRGGAGSNQPQH
TRBJ1-6 8 TRBV27 ASTTQALH
TRBJ1-5 13 TRBV18 ASSREQGWNQPQH
TRBJ2-7 11 TRBV29-1 SVGPGQVYEQY
TRBJ2-1 11 TRBV12-3/TRBV12-4 ASSSGAQNEQF
TRBJ2-1 12 TRBV11-2 ASSYRDFYNEQF
TRBJ1-1 9 TRBV29-1 SVRDTNEAF
TRBJ1-2 12 TRBV12-3/TRBV12-4 ASSPGRRGRGYT
TRBJ2-5 13 TRBV24-1 ATSDSSGPGETQY
TRBJ2-3 14 TRBV7-2 ASSPLAGAPTDTQY
TRBJ2-1 14 TRBV6-5 ASSYGTGTSANEQF
TRBJ2-4 15 TRBV19 ASSTHSTGLAKNIQY
TRBJ2-1 12 TRBV29-1 SVAGVEGYNEQF
TRBJ2-1 13 TRBV4-3 ASSQDLTAYNEQF
TRBJ2-3 17 TRBV5-1 ASSLRLASGPRSTDTQY
TRBJ2-5 14 TRBV7-9 ASSSFGTGARETQY
TRBJ1-4 10 TRBV29-1 SVLPTNEKLF
TRBJ2-5 13 TRBV15 ATSRAGGALETQY
TRBJ2-5 13 TRBV6-5 ASSYSGHRQETQY
TRBJ2-7 14 TRBV4-3 ASSQDRGGLPYEQY
TRBJ2-7 13 TRBV6-1 ASSPTAQGRYEQY
TRBJ2-2 13 TRBV14 ASSPMGQYTGELF
TRBJ1-5 14 TRBV20-1 SAPGAGEYSNQPQH
TRBJ2-5 11 TRBV5-5 ASSITLEAAQY
TRBJ1-1 12 TRBV4-1 ASSPEWGSTEAF
TRBJ2-7 11 TRBV7-9 ASSLLSGTEQY
TRBJ1-1 12 TRBV10-2 ASSGTAQNTEAF
TRBJ1-1 14 TRBV27 ASSTRGRTGNTEAF
TRBJ1-1 15 TRBV12-3/TRBV12-4 ASSSGGVLTMNTEAF
TRBJ2-7 12 TRBV18 ASSTSGGFYEQY
TRBJ2-7 12 TRBV5-1 ASSLGRVGYEQY
TRBJ1-5 10 TRBV9 ASSLGAEPQH
TRBJ1-6 12 TRBV6-2/TRBV6-3 ASSTTERNSPLH
TRBJ2-2 14 TRBV12-3/TRBV12-4 ASSFRISPNTGELF
TRBJ1-1 16 TRBV6-2/TRBV6-3 ASSPHRTGGLRNTEAF
TRBJ1-6 14 TRBV15 ATSRDPTGVLSPLH